These T cell receptor beta chains were read from a single sample in a study of T cell repertoires in cytomegalovirus infection. TCRdb called the reads again in MiXCR, with one record for every CDR3 protein. The table includes tens of thousands of distinct CDR3 sequences, roughly 20% detected once. These receptors have no known antigen. Sequencing was done on a sample of PBMCs, sequenced either directly or after in vitro stimulation (not recorded which). The origin of the receptors is a human donor in good health (CMV status not recorded). Some clones in this sample may be carry-over from other donors' samples. Both conserved end residues are part of each CDR3.

v_gene,len,j_gene,CDR3aa
TRBV5-5,14,TRBJ1-1,CASSLAGRGGEAFF
TRBV7-6,15,TRBJ2-7,CASSSLPGASYEQYF
TRBV10-3,16,TRBJ1-2,CAISESKGWEYYGYTF
TRBV7-9,14,TRBJ1-3,CASSLRRGRNTIYF
TRBV14,17,TRBJ2-7,CASSQDRSGLANYEQYF
TRBV19,13,TRBJ1-1,CASSMWENTEAFF
TRBV2,13,TRBJ2-1,CASSEGLDNEQFF
TRBV25-1,15,TRBJ2-5,CASSPWGGGSETQYF
TRBV6-1,15,TRBJ2-1,CASSESGQYYNEQFF
TRBV7-9,14,TRBJ2-3,CASSLTLGTDTQYF
TRBV7-2,14,TRBJ1-1,CASSLVGGNTEAFF
TRBV7-9,14,TRBJ1-2,CASSLSPDSSGYTF
TRBV7-9,14,TRBJ2-7,CASSPTKGVYEQYF
TRBV4-1,15,TRBJ2-3,CASSREASRTDTQYF
TRBV27,14,TRBJ2-7,CASTTLRAPAEQYF
TRBV7-2,16,TRBJ2-1,CASSLTAAGGYNEQFF
TRBV7-8,12,TRBJ2-7,CASSLDRDEQYF
TRBV20-1,14,TRBJ2-3,CSASSGRIADTQYF
TRBV9,14,TRBJ2-2,CASSVVQGPGELFF
TRBV2,14,TRBJ2-1,CARGGTSSEYEQFF
TRBV5-5,13,TRBJ2-5,CASSLEGRETQYF
TRBV24-1,14,TRBJ2-3,CATSDFSRLDTQYF
TRBV3-1,16,TRBJ1-2,CASSQNIGRTNYGYTF
TRBV5-1,15,TRBJ2-5,CASSTGGRIQETQYF
TRBV19,11,TRBJ2-7,CASSIGYEQYF
TRBV28,14,TRBJ1-2,CASSPPTGNYGYTF
TRBV7-2,13,TRBJ1-1,CASSFHRGTEAFF
TRBV7-2,13,TRBJ1-3,CASGAAPSYTIYF
TRBV14,15,TRBJ2-5,CASSHYWGNQETQYF
TRBV7-8,18,TRBJ2-6,CASSSRDRILSGANVLTF
TRBV10-3,16,TRBJ2-3,CAISESPAARADTQYF
TRBV28,15,TRBJ2-2,CASSLWGGYTGELFF
TRBV19,14,TRBJ1-1,CASSIEVTNTEAFF
TRBV28,14,TRBJ2-3,CASLPGSRTDTQYF
TRBV19,16,TRBJ1-5,CASSLPGQESLGPQHF
TRBV5-1,16,TRBJ2-3,CASSGGVGNPTDTQYF
TRBV6-2/TRBV6-3,18,TRBJ1-5,CASSYSMQGPGLDQPQHF